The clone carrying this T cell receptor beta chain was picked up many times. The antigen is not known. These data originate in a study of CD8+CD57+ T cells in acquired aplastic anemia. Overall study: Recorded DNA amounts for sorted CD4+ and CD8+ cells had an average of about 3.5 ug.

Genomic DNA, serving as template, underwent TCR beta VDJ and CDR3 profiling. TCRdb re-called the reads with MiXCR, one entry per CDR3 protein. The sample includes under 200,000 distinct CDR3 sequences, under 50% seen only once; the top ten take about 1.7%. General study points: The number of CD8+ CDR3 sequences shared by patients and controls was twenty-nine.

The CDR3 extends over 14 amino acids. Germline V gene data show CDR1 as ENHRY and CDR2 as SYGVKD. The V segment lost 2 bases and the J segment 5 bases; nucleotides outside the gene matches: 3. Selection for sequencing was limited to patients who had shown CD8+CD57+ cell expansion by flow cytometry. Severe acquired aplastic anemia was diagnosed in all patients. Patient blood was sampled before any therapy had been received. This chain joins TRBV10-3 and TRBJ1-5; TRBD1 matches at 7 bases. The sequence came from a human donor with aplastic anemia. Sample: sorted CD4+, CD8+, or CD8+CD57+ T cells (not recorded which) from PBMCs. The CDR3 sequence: CAISERQGDQPQHF. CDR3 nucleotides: TGTGCCATCAGTGAGAGACAGGGAGATCAGCCCCAGCATTTT.